This is a list of T cell receptor beta chains from one sample in a study of T cell repertoires in cytomegalovirus infection. TCRdb processed the reads anew with MiXCR; each CDR3 protein has one entry. The sample holds approximately 100,000 distinct CDR3 sequences; about 30% are singletons and the top ten take about 81%. Their antigens remain unidentified. The sample was CD8+ T cells from cultured PBMCs, taken from culture after CMV antigen stimulation. These receptors originate from a human donor in good health (CMV status not recorded). Some clones in this sample may be carry-over from other donors' samples. Both conserved end residues are trimmed from each CDR3.

j_call	v_call	cdr3_aa
TRBJ1-1	TRBV4-3	ASSQVPGGPEAF
TRBJ2-5	TRBV12-3/TRBV12-4	ASSPQWASQETQY
TRBJ2-4	TRBV11-1	ASSPSTGNAKNIQY
TRBJ1-1	TRBV20-1	SARDRGANTEAF
TRBJ1-1	TRBV9	ASSPGVSTEAF
TRBJ1-1	TRBV7-9	ASSPLTARRLENTEAF
TRBJ1-1	TRBV4-1	ASSQGGYDTEAF
TRBJ2-7	TRBV28	ASSLIQGVPEQY
TRBJ1-1	TRBV11-2	ASSFLGLGEAF
TRBJ1-4	TRBV4-1	ASSQGLRDREEKLF
TRBJ2-1	TRBV7-8	ASSLEAGGTYNEQF
TRBJ1-2	TRBV7-6	ASSLAGQGNYGYT
TRBJ1-1	TRBV7-6	ASSSLDRMNTEAF
TRBJ2-3	TRBV3-1	VSSPRDSHTQY
TRBJ1-2	TRBV11-2	ASSLGGTDYGYT
TRBJ1-3	TRBV11-2	ASSRTGSGNTIY
TRBJ2-2	TRBV2	ASSEELAGGHNTGELF
TRBJ2-5	TRBV7-9	ASSLAWGETQY
TRBJ2-7	TRBV5-1	ASSLRDRRTYEQY
TRBJ2-5	TRBV7-6	ASSLGLASQETQY
TRBJ1-3	TRBV6-1	ASSPGSFSGNTIY
TRBJ2-2	TRBV12-3/TRBV12-4	ASSFEQHTGELF
TRBJ2-4	TRBV14	ASSQETRVDIQY
TRBJ1-1	TRBV5-4	ASSFEGKNTEAF